What follows are 5 T cell receptor beta chains derived from one specimen sequenced in a study of T cell responses to AZD1222 COVID-19 vaccine. Libraries were prepared by immunoSEQ multiplex PCR; TCRdb keeps only in-frame clonotypes and omits some of them. Of 100,000 to 150,000 clones in the sample, 91% are singletons; the top ten hold 5% to 6%. The starting material was peripheral blood, obtained on day 0 of AZD1222 vaccination. These receptors all stem from an adult in good health.

The V gene is TRBV15, the J gene TRBJ1-2, with D perhaps TRBD1 (6 bases). V dropped 0 bases and J dropped 3 bases, with 11 bases sitting between them. The CDR3 length is 15 residues. The germline V gene encodes CDR1 LNHNV and CDR2 YYDKDF (reference sequence). The chain's CDR3 is CATSRDVRGDYGYTF. The CDR3 nucleotides read TGTGCCACCAGCAGAGACGTCAGGGGAGACTATGGCTACACCTTC.

This CDR3 is CASSLVPQVPHEQYF. The CDR3 DNA reads as TGTGCCAGCAGCTTAGTTCCACAGGTTCCCCACGAGCAGTACTTC. The chain couples TRBV7-8 to TRBJ2-7, with D perhaps matching TRBD1 (5 bases). This CDR3 spans 15 amino acids. In germline, CDR1 is SGHVS, CDR2 FQNEAQ. V was shortened by 1 base and J by 5 bases, with 15 bases between the two germline ends.

The J gene is TRBJ1-3, the V gene TRBV18; tentative D call: TRBD1 (5 bases). The V gene lost 3 bases and the J gene lost 3 bases, with 12 bases spanning the gap. The V gene's germline CDR1 is KGHSH and CDR2 LQKENI. The length of the CDR3 is 15 residues. In nucleotides, the CDR3 is TGTGCCAGCTCACCTCGGGGGATCGGTGGAAACACCATATATTTT. Encoded protein: CASSPRGIGGNTIYF.

This chain links TRBV6-5 with TRBJ2-3; 11 positions agree with TRBD2. With V trimmed by 6 bases and J by 2 bases, 4 bases remained unmatched. Germline V lookup: CDR1 MNHEY, CDR2 SVGAGI. This CDR3 contains 15 residues. This chain's CDR3 is CASSLLAGVTDTQYF. The CDR3 nucleotides read TGTGCCAGCAGCCTACTAGCGGGGGTCACAGATACGCAGTATTTT.

About this clone: Additional DNA sequences in this sample encode the identical CDR3. V is TRBV11-2 and J is TRBJ2-5, with D hard to call. Trimming removed 0 bases from V and 4 bases from J, with 3 bases in between. CDR1 SGHAT and CDR2 FQNNGV come from the germline V gene. This CDR3 has 12 amino acids. The CDR3 region has the DNA TGTGCCAGCAGCTTAGACAGAGAGACCCAGTACTTC. Amino acids: CASSLDRETQYF.